This is a list of T cell receptor beta chains from one sample in a study of blood T cells in healthy people across ages. TCRdb re-analysed the 5' RACE reads in MiXCR, keeping a single row per CDR3 protein. Among about 1.4 million distinct CDR3 sequences listed, approximately 59% were seen once. The specimen was blood. These TCRs come from a young man in good health. Each CDR3 is given without its conserved first and last residue. Fields, in order: V gene, J gene, CDR3 protein.

v_call: TRBV4-2
j_call: TRBJ2-1
cdr3_aa: ASSQEGTSGEQF

v_call: TRBV11-2
j_call: TRBJ1-1
cdr3_aa: ASSFTGRRKNTEAF

v_call: TRBV4-1
j_call: TRBJ1-1
cdr3_aa: ASSQFRTDSEAF

v_call: TRBV20-1
j_call: TRBJ2-5
cdr3_aa: SARDGAGARTQY

v_call: TRBV20-1
j_call: TRBJ2-3
cdr3_aa: SARDLRLAGVDTQY

v_call: TRBV5-1
j_call: TRBJ1-4
cdr3_aa: ASSSPRDTSPTNEKLF

v_call: TRBV4-1
j_call: TRBJ2-1
cdr3_aa: ASSLGTRLAVRNEQF

v_call: TRBV28
j_call: TRBJ1-1
cdr3_aa: ASSQVDTEAF

v_call: TRBV5-8
j_call: TRBJ2-3
cdr3_aa: ASKRRGTTDTQY

v_call: TRBV3-1
j_call: TRBJ2-1
cdr3_aa: ASSLKASSYNEQF

v_call: TRBV10-3
j_call: .
cdr3_aa: AIRTNGENEQY

v_call: TRBV2
j_call: .
cdr3_aa: ASTSGARYEQY

v_call: TRBV12-3/TRBV12-4
j_call: TRBJ1-2
cdr3_aa: ASSLGPGLPTGYGYT

v_call: TRBV5-1
j_call: TRBJ2-3
cdr3_aa: ASSLAPRGTYTDTQY

v_call: TRBV2
j_call: TRBJ1-2
cdr3_aa: ASSEGQFITGYT

v_call: TRBV19
j_call: TRBJ2-4
cdr3_aa: ASSPALAKNIQY

v_call: TRBV9
j_call: TRBJ2-7
cdr3_aa: ASNPGPSYEQY

v_call: TRBV6-6
j_call: TRBJ2-7
cdr3_aa: ASSYSWTSYEQY

v_call: TRBV5-1
j_call: .
cdr3_aa: ASSYLAGGPYNEQY

v_call: TRBV7-6
j_call: TRBJ2-4
cdr3_aa: ASSLMRGWGNIQY

v_call: TRBV29-1
j_call: TRBJ2-1
cdr3_aa: STKKAHEQF

v_call: TRBV5-1
j_call: TRBJ2-7
cdr3_aa: ASSTSGAGAYEQY

v_call: TRBV7-9
j_call: TRBJ1-1
cdr3_aa: ASSPKFPGGNTEAF

v_call: TRBV4-1
j_call: TRBJ2-7
cdr3_aa: ASSQGAGDNYEQY

v_call: TRBV29-1
j_call: TRBJ1-1
cdr3_aa: SGGRSTEAF

v_call: TRBV9
j_call: TRBJ2-6
cdr3_aa: ASSVTGVGANVLT

v_call: TRBV20-1
j_call: .
cdr3_aa: SALPRGTEQY

v_call: TRBV29-1
j_call: TRBJ2-3
cdr3_aa: SGRGRDSRRGYSTDTQY

v_call: TRBV10-2
j_call: TRBJ1-5
cdr3_aa: ASSGVRGEPQH